The 12 T cell receptor beta chains below were found in one sample sequenced in a study of shared clonotypes between healthy human individuals. Some clones are missing from TCRdb's copy, which holds only in-frame ones; the method was immunoSEQ multiplex PCR. The data show about 2.4 million clones, under 95% seen once. The sequenced material came from naive CD4+ T cells from PBMCs. Subset meaning: CD45RA+ positively selected. Every receptor here comes from a man between 18 and 35 years old in good health. Some clones in this sample may be carry-over from other donors' samples.

V is TRBV7-9 and J is TRBJ2-2; TRBD2 aligns across 7 bases. Germline-derived CDR1 and CDR2 are SEHNR and FQNEAQ (reference sequence). J lost 5 bases, V lost 3 bases, and 12 bases had no gene match. The CDR3 has 17 residues. The DNA of the CDR3 is TGTGCCAGCAGCTTGTTGGGCGGGAGCCCTCTTACCGGGGAGCTGTTTTTT. Translation: CASSLLGGSPLTGELFF.

The V and J genes are TRBV27 and TRBJ1-2; D remains unclear. The CDR3 is 15 residues long. Germline V gene lookup returns CDR1 MNHEY and CDR2 SMNVEV (reference sequence). The V end lost 2 bases, the J end lost 8 bases, and 18 bases lay between the germline ends. CDR3 in amino acids: CASSLKHLAVGGYTF. As DNA, the CDR3 is TGTGCCAGCAGTTTAAAGCATCTGGCAGTCGGGGGCTACACCTTC.

The chain uses TRBV18 and TRBJ2-7; a possible D gene is TRBD2 (6 bases). The CDR3 extends over 16 amino acids. Germline CDR1 and CDR2: KGHSH and LQKENI. Trimming took 4 bases from V and 2 from J, leaving 18 bases between them. CDR3: CASSQSFSPGAYEQYF. The CDR3 DNA reads TGTGCCAGCTCACAAAGTTTTAGTCCGGGGGCCTACGAGCAGTACTTC. The full variable domain, completed using reference TRBV18 and TRBJ2-7, is NAGVMQNPRHLVRRRGQEARLRCSPMKGHSHVYWYRQLPEEGLKFMVYLQKENIIDESGMPKERFSAEFPKEGPSILRIQQVVRGDSAAYFCASSQSFSPGAYEQYFGPGTRLTVT.

This chain uses TRBV29-1 with TRBJ2-1; TRBD2 aligns across 8 bases. Unmatched junction bases numbered 13, after V lost 2 bases and J lost 4 bases. The length of the CDR3 is 17 residues. CDR1 and CDR2 (germline): SQVTM, ANQGSEA. CDR3 sequence reads: CSVEMAGGLVTYNEQFF. The CDR3 region has the DNA TGCAGCGTTGAAATGGCGGGAGGCCTTGTGACTTACAATGAGCAGTTCTTC.

The chain employs TRBV5-1 and TRBJ2-7; 9 nucleotides agree with TRBD1. Germline V CDR1 and CDR2: SGHRS, YFSETQ. The V and J ends lost 3 bases and 3 bases, in that order; junction bases with no gene match: 4. The CDR3 loop spans 14 amino acids. The CDR3 protein is CASSYLGQGYEQYF. The CDR3 DNA reads TGCGCCAGCAGCTACTTGGGACAGGGCTACGAGCAGTACTTC.

This rearrangement joins TRBV7-8 to TRBJ2-5; 9 bases fit TRBD2. CDR1 is SGHVS, CDR2 FQNEAQ, per germline. The J segment lost 2 bases and the V segment lost 5 bases, leaving 6 bases of the junction unmatched. The CDR3 contains 15 residues. The CDR3 coding sequence is TGTGCCAGCAGCCAATGGGGACTAGCTCAAGAGACCCAGTACTTC. It encodes CASSQWGLAQETQYF.

The CDR3 here is CASSVGSSGTANTEAFF. Written as DNA, the CDR3 is TGTGCCAGCAGCGTAGGGTCAAGTGGGACAGCGAACACTGAAGCTTTCTTT. The chain links TRBV9 to TRBJ1-1; TRBD1 agrees at 7 bases. The CDR3 is 17 residues long. Germline V gives CDR1 SGDLS, CDR2 YYNGEE. J was trimmed by 1 base and V by 0 bases; bases with no gene match: 9.

In DNA, the CDR3 is TGTGCCAGCAGCCTGCTGGCGGGGGACAACACTGAAGCTTTCTTT. It yields the protein CASSLLAGDNTEAFF. The chain joins TRBV7-9 to TRBJ1-1; D possibly corresponds to TRBD1 (5 bases). This CDR3 contains 15 residues. Germline V CDR1 and CDR2: SEHNR, FQNEAQ (reference sequence). V was trimmed by 5 bases and J by 2 bases, leaving 15 bases between them.

The chain employs TRBV19 and TRBJ2-3; 14 bases agree with TRBD2. This CDR3 contains 16 residues. The V and J ends lost 5 bases and 2 bases, in that order; junction bases with no gene match: 3. Germline assignment: CDR1 LNHDA and CDR2 SQIVND (reference sequence). For the CDR3, the DNA is TGTGCCAGTAGTCTGACTAGCGGGGGGGACACAGATACGCAGTATTTT. Protein product: CASSLTSGGDTDTQYF.

V gene TRBV5-1 combines with J gene TRBJ1-2, with D tentatively TRBD1 (6 bases). Trimming shortened V by 4 bases and J by 3 bases, and 16 bases separated the two germline ends. Germline CDR1 is SGHRS and CDR2 is YFSETQ. The CDR3 extends over 15 amino acids. The CDR3 loop is CASSPEGGGYYGYTF. CDR3 bases: TGCGCCAGCAGCCCGGAGGGGGGAGGGTACTATGGCTACACCTTC.

The V call is TRBV5-6, the J call TRBJ2-3, with 7 nucleotides matching TRBD2. V was clipped by 2 bases and J by 2 bases; unmatched bases: 8. The CDR3 runs 16 residues. Germline-derived CDR1 and CDR2 are SGHDT and YYEEEE. For the CDR3, the DNA is TGTGCCAGCAGCTTTTTTCGGGAGGCCTACACAGATACGCAGTATTTT. Its protein is CASSFFREAYTDTQYF.

This clone was counted only a few times. Additional DNA sequences in this sample encode the identical CDR3. The rearrangement uses TRBV9 and TRBJ2-1; D uncertain. Germline values: CDR1 SGDLS, CDR2 YYNGEE. The CDR3 sequence is 13 residues long. Trimming left V 0 bases short and J 5 bases short, with 6 bases between. The CDR3 nucleotides read TGTGCCAGCAGCGTAGGGCTGCACAATGAGCAGTTCTTC. Protein: CASSVGLHNEQFF.